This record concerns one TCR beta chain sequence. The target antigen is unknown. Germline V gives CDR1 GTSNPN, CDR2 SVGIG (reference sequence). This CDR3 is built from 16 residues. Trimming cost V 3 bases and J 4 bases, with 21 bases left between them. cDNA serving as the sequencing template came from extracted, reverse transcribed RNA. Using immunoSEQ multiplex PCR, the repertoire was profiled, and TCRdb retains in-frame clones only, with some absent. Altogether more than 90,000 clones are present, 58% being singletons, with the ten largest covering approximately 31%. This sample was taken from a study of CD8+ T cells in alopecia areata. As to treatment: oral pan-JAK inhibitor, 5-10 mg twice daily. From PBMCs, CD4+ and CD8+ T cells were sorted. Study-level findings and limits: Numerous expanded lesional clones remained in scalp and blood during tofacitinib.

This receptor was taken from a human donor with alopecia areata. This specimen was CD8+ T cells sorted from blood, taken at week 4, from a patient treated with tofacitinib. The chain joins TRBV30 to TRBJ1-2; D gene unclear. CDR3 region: CAWSHSNPLPGYGYTF. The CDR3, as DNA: TGTGCCTGGAGCCACTCCAACCCCTTACCGGGCTATGGCTACACCTTC.